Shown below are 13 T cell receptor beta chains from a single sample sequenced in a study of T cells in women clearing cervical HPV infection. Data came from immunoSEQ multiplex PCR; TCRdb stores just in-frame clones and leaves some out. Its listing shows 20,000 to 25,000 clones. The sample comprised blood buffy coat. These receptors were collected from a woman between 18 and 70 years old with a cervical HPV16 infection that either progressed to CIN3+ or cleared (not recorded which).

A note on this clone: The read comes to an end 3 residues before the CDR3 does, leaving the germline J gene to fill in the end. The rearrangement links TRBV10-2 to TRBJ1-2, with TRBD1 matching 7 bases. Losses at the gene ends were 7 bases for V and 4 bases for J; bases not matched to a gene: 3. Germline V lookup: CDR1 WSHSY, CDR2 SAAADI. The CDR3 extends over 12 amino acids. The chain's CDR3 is CASKRDSYGYTF. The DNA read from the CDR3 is TGCGCCAGCAAAAGGGACAGCTATGGC.

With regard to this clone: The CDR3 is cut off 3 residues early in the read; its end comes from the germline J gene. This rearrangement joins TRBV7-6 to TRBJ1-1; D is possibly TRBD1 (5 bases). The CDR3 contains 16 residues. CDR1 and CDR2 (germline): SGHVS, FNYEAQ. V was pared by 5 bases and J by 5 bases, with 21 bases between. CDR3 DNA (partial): TGTGCCAGCAGCCCACTTAGTGGGGCCTCGAGAACTGAA. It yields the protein CASSPLSGASRTE. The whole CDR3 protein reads CASSPLSGASRTEAFF. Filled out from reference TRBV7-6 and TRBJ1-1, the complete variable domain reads GAGVSQSPRYKVTKRGQDVALRCDPISGHVSLYWYRQALGQGPEFLTYFNYEAQQDKSGLPNDRFSAERPEGSISTLTIQRTEQRDSAMYRCASSPLSGASRTEAFFGQGTRLTVV.

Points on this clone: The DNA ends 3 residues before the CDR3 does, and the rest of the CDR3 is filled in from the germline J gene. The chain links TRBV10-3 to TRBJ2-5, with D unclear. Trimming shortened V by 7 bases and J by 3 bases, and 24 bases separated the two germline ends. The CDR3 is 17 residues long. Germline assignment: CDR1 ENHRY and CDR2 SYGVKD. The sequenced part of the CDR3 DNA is TGTGCCATCATTTTATCCTCACCATTAGTTTCGAAAGAGACC. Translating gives CAIILSSPLVSKET. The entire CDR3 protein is CAIILSSPLVSKETQYF.

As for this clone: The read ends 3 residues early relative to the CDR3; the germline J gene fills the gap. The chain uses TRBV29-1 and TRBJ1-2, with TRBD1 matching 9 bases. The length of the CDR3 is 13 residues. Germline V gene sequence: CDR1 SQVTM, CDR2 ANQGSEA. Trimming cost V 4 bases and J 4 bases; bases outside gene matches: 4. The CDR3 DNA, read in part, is TGCAGCGTTGCACCGACAGGGGGCTATGGC. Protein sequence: CSVAPTGGYG. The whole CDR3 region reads CSVAPTGGYGYTF.

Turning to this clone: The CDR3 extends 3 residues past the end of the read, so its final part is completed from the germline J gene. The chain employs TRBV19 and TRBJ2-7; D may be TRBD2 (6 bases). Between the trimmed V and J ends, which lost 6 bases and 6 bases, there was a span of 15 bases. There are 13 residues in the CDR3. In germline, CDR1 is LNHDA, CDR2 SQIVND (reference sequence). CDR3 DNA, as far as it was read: TGTGCCAGTAGCGGGACTTCTTTGGTCGAG. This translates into CASSGTSLVE. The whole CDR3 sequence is CASSGTSLVEQYF.

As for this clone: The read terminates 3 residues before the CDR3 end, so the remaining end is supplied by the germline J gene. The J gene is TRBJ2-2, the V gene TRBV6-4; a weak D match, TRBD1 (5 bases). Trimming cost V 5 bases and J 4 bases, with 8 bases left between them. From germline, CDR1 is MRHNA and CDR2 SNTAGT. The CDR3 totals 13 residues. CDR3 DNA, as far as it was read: TGTGCCAGCAGTAAGGGGCCCACCGGGGAG. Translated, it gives CASSKGPTGE. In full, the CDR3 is CASSKGPTGELFF.

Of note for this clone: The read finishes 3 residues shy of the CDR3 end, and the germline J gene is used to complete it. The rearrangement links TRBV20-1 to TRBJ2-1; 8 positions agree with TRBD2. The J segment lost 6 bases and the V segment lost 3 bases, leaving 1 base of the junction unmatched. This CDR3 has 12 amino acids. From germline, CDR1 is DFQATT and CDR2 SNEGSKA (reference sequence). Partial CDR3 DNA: TGCAGTGCTAGCGGGGGGGCCAATGAG. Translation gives CSASGGANE. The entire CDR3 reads CSASGGANEQFF.

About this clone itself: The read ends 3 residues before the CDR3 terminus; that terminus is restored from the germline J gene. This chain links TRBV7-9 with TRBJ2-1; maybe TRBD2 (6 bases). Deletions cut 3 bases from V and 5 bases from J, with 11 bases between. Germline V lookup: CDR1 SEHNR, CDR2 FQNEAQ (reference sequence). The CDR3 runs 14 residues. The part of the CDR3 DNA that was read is TGTGCCAGCAGCTTTCCGGGACTCAACAATGAG. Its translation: CASSFPGLNNE. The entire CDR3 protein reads CASSFPGLNNEQFF.

This CDR3 reads CASSSLSGHNEQFF. The part of the CDR3 DNA that was read is TGTGCCAGCAGCTCTCTATCAGGCCACAATGAG. This chain uses TRBV7-2 with TRBJ2-1; D call uncertain. From the germline J gene comes the end of the CDR3, since the read stops 3 residues before it. The CDR3 loop spans 14 amino acids. With 4 bases removed from V and 5 bases from J, the gap between germline ends came to 12 bases. Per the germline V gene, CDR1 is SGHTA and CDR2 is FQGNSA.

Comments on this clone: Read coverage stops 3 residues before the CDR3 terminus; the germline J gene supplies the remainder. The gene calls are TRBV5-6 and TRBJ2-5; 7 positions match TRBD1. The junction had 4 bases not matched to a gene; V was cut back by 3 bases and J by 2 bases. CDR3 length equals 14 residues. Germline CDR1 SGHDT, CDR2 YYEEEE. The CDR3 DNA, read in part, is TGTGCCAGCAGCTCGGGACAGCTTCAAGAGACC. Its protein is CASSSGQLQET. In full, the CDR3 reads CASSSGQLQETQYF. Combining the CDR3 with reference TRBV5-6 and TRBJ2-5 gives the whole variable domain DAGVTQSPTHLIKTRGQQVTLRCSPKSGHDTVSWYQQALGQGPQFIFQYYEEEERQRGNFPDRFSGHQFPNYSSELNVNALLLGDSALYLCASSSGQLQETQYFGPGTRLLVL.

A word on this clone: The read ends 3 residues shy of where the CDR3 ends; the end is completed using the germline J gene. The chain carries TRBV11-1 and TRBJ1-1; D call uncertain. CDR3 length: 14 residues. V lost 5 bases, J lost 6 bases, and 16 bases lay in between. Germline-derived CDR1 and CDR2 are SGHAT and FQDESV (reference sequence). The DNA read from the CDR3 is TGTGCCAGCAGCCCTTCTTTCCGGGTAGCTGAA. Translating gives CASSPSFRVAE. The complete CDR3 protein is CASSPSFRVAEAFF.

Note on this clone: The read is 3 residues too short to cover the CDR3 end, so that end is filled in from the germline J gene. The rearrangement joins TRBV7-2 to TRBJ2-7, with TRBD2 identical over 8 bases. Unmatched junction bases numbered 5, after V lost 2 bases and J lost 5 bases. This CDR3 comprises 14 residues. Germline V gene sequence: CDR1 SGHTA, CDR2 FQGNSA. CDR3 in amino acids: CASSLMGGLDEQYF. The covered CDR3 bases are TGTGCCAGCAGCTTAATGGGGGGACTAGACGAG.

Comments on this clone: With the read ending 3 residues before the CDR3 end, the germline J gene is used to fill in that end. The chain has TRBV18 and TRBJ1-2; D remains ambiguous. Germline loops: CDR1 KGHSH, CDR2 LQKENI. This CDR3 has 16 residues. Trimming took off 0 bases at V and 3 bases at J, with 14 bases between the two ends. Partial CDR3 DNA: TGTGCCAGCTCACCACCGAGTCTCGATGCGGACTATGGC. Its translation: CASSPPSLDADYG. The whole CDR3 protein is CASSPPSLDADYGYTF.